This T cell receptor beta chain was obtained from a study of cytomegalovirus exposure and HLA in healthy donors. About the study: T cells numbering around 180 million yielded roughly 120 million unique TCR beta sequences in an earlier analysis. Study-wide results and caveats: Presence/absence analysis assumed near-uniform sequencing depth across donors. Most observed TCR sequences were rare, whereas some public TCRs were detected in many donors. The authors confirmed in vitro that three CMV-associated chains were specific for CMV antigens.

Comments on this clone: The antigen is not known.

The PCR made use of 60 Vbeta and 13 Jbeta primers. The table came from immunoSEQ multiplex PCR; TCRdb's copy has only in-frame clones and leaves some out. The sample includes more than 90,000 clones, roughly 74% of them seen just once. Germline V lookup: CDR1 MNHEY, CDR2 SVGAGI. With V trimmed by 6 bases and J by 1 base, 7 bases remained unmatched. The CDR3 runs 15 residues. The source material was PBMCs. The receptor was isolated from a woman aged 40 to 50 in good health and CMV-seronegative. The gene calls are TRBV6-5 and TRBJ2-3; 7 bases map to TRBD1. In nucleotides, the CDR3 is TGTGCCAGCAGATTACAGGGGCGCGGCACAGATACGCAGTATTTT. Translating gives CASRLQGRGTDTQYF.